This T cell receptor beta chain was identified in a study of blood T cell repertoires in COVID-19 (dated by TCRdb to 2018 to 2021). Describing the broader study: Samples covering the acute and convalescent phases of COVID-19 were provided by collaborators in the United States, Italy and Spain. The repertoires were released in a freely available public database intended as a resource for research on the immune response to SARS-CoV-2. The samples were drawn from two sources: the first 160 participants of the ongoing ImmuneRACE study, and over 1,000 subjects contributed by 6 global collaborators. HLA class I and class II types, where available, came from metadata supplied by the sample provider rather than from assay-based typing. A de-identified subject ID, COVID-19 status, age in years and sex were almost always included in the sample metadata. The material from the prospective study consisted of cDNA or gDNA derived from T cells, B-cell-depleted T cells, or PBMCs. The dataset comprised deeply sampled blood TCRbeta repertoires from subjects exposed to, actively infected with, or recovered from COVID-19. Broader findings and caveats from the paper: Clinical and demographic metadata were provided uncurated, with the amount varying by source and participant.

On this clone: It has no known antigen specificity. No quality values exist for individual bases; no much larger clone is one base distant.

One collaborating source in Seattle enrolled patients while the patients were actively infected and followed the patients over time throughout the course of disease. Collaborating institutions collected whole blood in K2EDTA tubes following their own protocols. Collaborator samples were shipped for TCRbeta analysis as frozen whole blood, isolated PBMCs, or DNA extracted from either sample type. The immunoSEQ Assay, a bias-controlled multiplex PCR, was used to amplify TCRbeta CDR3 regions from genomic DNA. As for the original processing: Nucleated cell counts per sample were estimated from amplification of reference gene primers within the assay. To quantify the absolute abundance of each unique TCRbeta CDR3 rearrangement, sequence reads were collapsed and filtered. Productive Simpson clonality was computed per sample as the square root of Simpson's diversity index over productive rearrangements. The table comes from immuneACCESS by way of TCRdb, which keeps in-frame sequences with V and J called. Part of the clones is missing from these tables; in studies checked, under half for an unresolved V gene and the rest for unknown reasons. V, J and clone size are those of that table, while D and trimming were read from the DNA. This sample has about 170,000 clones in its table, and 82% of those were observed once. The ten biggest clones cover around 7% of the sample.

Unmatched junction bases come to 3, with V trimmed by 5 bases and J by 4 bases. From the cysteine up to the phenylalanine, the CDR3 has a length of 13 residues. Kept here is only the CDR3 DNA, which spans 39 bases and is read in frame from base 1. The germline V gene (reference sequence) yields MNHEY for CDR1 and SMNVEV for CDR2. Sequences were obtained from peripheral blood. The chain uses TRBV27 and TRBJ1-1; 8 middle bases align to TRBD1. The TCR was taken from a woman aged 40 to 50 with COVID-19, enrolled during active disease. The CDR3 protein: CASSLRGPTEAFF. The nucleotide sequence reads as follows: TGTGCCAGCAGTCTCAGGGGGCCCACTGAAGCTTTCTTT.